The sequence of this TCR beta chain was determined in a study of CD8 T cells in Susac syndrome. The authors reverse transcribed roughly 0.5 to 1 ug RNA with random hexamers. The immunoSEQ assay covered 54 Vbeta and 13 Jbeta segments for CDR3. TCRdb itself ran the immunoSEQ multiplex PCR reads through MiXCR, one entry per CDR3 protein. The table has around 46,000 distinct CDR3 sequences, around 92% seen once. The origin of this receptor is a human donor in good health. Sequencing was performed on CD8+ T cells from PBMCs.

CDR3 protein: CASSWTREGVNYEQYF. The CDR3, as DNA: TGCGCCAGCAGCTGGACAAGGGAGGGAGTGAACTACGAGCAGTACTTC. The rearrangement links TRBV5-1 to TRBJ2-7; 7 nucleotides match TRBD2. V lost 3 bases to trimming and J lost 3 bases; unmatched junction nucleotides: 12. The CDR3 spans 16 residues. Germline V CDR1 and CDR2: SGHRS, YFSETQ.